This is a list of T cell receptor beta chains from one sample in a study of blood T cell repertoires in COVID-19. Generated by immunoSEQ multiplex PCR, the TCRdb table keeps only in-frame clones and is missing some. The sample holds roughly 330,000 clones, roughly 85% seen once. Sequencing was done on a sample of PBMCs or T cells enriched from blood (not recorded which). These receptors were taken from a woman in her 30s who had recovered from COVID-19. Each CDR3 is given with its conserved first and last residue. The order of the fields is J gene, V gene, D gene, clone size, CDR3 protein, CDR3 DNA. D genes are given only for firm matches. Size is omitted from some rows. Given values are once, few, many or a class for expanded clones.

j_call: TRBJ1-4
v_call: TRBV6-5
d_call: .
clone_size: .
cdr3_aa: CASSRATAGNEKLFF
cdr3_nt: TGTGCCAGCAGCCGGGCGACGGCGGGTAATGAAAAACTGTTTTTT

j_call: TRBJ2-5
v_call: TRBV9
d_call: .
clone_size: .
cdr3_aa: CASSAGTVETQYF
cdr3_nt: TGTGCCAGCAGCGCAGGGACTGTGGAGACCCAGTACTTC

j_call: TRBJ1-5
v_call: TRBV5-1
d_call: TRBD1
clone_size: .
cdr3_aa: CASSTGTGPNQPQHF
cdr3_nt: TGCGCCAGCAGCACCGGGACAGGGCCCAATCAGCCCCAGCATTTT

j_call: TRBJ2-7
v_call: TRBV7-2
d_call: TRBD2
clone_size: .
cdr3_aa: CASSFLAGGPYEQYF
cdr3_nt: TGTGCCAGCAGCTTCCTAGCGGGGGGGCCCTACGAGCAGTACTTC

j_call: TRBJ1-2
v_call: TRBV9
d_call: TRBD1
clone_size: .
cdr3_aa: CASSARTGGGGYTF
cdr3_nt: TGTGCCAGCAGCGCCCGAACAGGGGGCGGTGGCTACACCTTC

j_call: TRBJ1-2
v_call: TRBV12-3/TRBV12-4
d_call: TRBD1
clone_size: .
cdr3_aa: CASNQGQSYGYTF
cdr3_nt: TGTGCCAGCAACCAGGGACAGAGCTATGGCTACACCTTC

j_call: TRBJ2-5
v_call: TRBV21-1
d_call: .
clone_size: .
cdr3_aa: CASSRTGLAGRETQYF
cdr3_nt: TGTGCCAGCAGTCGAACGGGACTAGCGGGGCGCGAGACCCAGTACTTC

j_call: TRBJ2-5
v_call: TRBV5-1
d_call: .
clone_size: .
cdr3_aa: CASSLAGETQYF
cdr3_nt: TGCGCCAGCAGCTTGGCGGGGGAGACCCAGTACTTC

j_call: TRBJ1-5
v_call: TRBV27
d_call: TRBD1
clone_size: .
cdr3_aa: CASSPWTGETGQPQHF
cdr3_nt: TGTGCCAGCAGTCCGTGGACAGGGGAGACGGGTCAGCCCCAGCATTTT

j_call: TRBJ1-2
v_call: TRBV19
d_call: .
clone_size: .
cdr3_aa: CASSSRGAPSANYGYTF
cdr3_nt: TGTGCCAGTAGTAGCCGGGGGGCTCCCTCAGCTAACTATGGCTACACCTTC

j_call: TRBJ1-2
v_call: TRBV10-3
d_call: .
clone_size: .
cdr3_aa: CAISESRAALEYGYTF
cdr3_nt: TGTGCCATCAGTGAGTCGAGGGCAGCCCTTGAGTATGGCTACACCTTC

j_call: TRBJ2-2
v_call: TRBV19
d_call: .
clone_size: .
cdr3_aa: CASTRRGNTGELFF
cdr3_nt: TGTGCCAGCACCCGTCGGGGGAACACCGGGGAGCTGTTTTTT

j_call: TRBJ1-1
v_call: TRBV4-2
d_call: TRBD1
clone_size: .
cdr3_aa: CASSQGDRDTRTEAFF
cdr3_nt: TGTGCCAGCAGCCAAGGTGACAGGGACACAAGGACTGAAGCTTTCTTT

j_call: TRBJ1-2
v_call: TRBV5-1
d_call: TRBD1
clone_size: .
cdr3_aa: CASSLAGGDYSLYGYTF
cdr3_nt: TGCGCCAGCAGCTTGGCAGGGGGTGACTACTCGCTCTATGGCTACACCTTC

j_call: TRBJ2-6
v_call: TRBV7-2
d_call: .
clone_size: .
cdr3_aa: CASSDSGRQQSGANVLTF
cdr3_nt: TGTGCCAGCAGCGATAGCGGAAGACAACAATCTGGGGCCAACGTCCTGACTTTC

j_call: TRBJ2-3
v_call: TRBV6-5
d_call: TRBD2
clone_size: .
cdr3_aa: CASSIAGRGTDTQYF
cdr3_nt: TGTGCCAGCAGTATAGCGGGGAGAGGCACAGATACGCAGTATTTT

j_call: TRBJ2-3
v_call: TRBV5-1
d_call: .
clone_size: .
cdr3_aa: CASARSGSTDTQYF
cdr3_nt: TGCGCCAGCGCCCGGAGCGGCAGCACAGATACGCAGTATTTT

j_call: TRBJ1-5
v_call: TRBV5-1
d_call: TRBD1
clone_size: .
cdr3_aa: CASSSDGTGNQPQHF
cdr3_nt: TGCGCCAGCAGCTCCGACGGGACAGGGAATCAGCCCCAGCATTTT

j_call: TRBJ2-5
v_call: TRBV25-1
d_call: .
clone_size: once
cdr3_aa: CASSAFETQYF
cdr3_nt: TGTGCCAGCAGTGCTTTTGAGACCCAGTACTTC

j_call: TRBJ2-1
v_call: TRBV29-1
d_call: TRBD1
clone_size: .
cdr3_aa: CSVQDRGGSYNEQFF
cdr3_nt: TGCAGCGTTCAAGACAGGGGTGGCTCCTACAATGAGCAGTTCTTC

j_call: TRBJ1-2
v_call: TRBV6-5
d_call: TRBD1
clone_size: .
cdr3_aa: CASSYRSTGENYGYTF
cdr3_nt: TGTGCCAGCAGTTACCGCTCGACAGGGGAGAACTATGGCTACACCTTC

j_call: TRBJ1-5
v_call: TRBV6-1
d_call: .
clone_size: .
cdr3_aa: CASSEGGSPGPQHF
cdr3_nt: TGTGCCAGCAGTGAAGGTGGGTCGCCGGGGCCCCAGCATTTT

j_call: TRBJ1-1
v_call: TRBV25-1
d_call: .
clone_size: .
cdr3_aa: CASSEGGSTHTEAFF
cdr3_nt: TGTGCCAGCAGTGAAGGCGGGAGTACGCACACTGAAGCTTTCTTT

j_call: TRBJ2-7
v_call: TRBV5-1
d_call: .
clone_size: .
cdr3_aa: CASSPGDTIGIEQYF
cdr3_nt: TGCGCCAGCAGCCCCGGGGACACTATTGGGATAGAGCAGTACTTC

j_call: TRBJ2-3
v_call: TRBV7-2
d_call: .
clone_size: .
cdr3_aa: CASSLVSGRTDTQYF
cdr3_nt: TGTGCCAGCAGCTTAGTCTCAGGGCGCACAGATACGCAGTATTTT

j_call: TRBJ1-4
v_call: TRBV6-6
d_call: TRBD1
clone_size: .
cdr3_aa: CASSYGTGQNEKLFF
cdr3_nt: TGTGCCAGCAGTTACGGGACAGGGCAGAATGAAAAACTGTTTTTT

j_call: TRBJ2-7
v_call: TRBV5-6
d_call: TRBD1
clone_size: .
cdr3_aa: CASSSGQGRTYEQYF
cdr3_nt: TGTGCCAGCAGCTCAGGACAGGGCAGGACCTACGAGCAGTACTTC

j_call: TRBJ1-2
v_call: TRBV30
d_call: .
clone_size: .
cdr3_aa: CAWSVSRSYGYTF
cdr3_nt: TGTGCCTGGAGTGTTAGTCGGAGCTATGGCTACACCTTC

j_call: TRBJ1-5
v_call: TRBV30
d_call: .
clone_size: few
cdr3_aa: CAWSQGYGNQPQHF
cdr3_nt: TGTGCCTGGAGCCAGGGGTATGGCAATCAGCCCCAGCATTTT

j_call: TRBJ2-2
v_call: TRBV27
d_call: .
clone_size: .
cdr3_aa: CASRPGTRNTGELFF
cdr3_nt: TGTGCCAGCAGGCCCGGTACCCGAAACACCGGGGAGCTGTTTTTT

j_call: TRBJ2-5
v_call: TRBV27
d_call: TRBD1
clone_size: .
cdr3_aa: CASSLQGQGVTQYF
cdr3_nt: TGTGCCAGCAGTTTACAAGGACAGGGGGTGACCCAGTACTTC

j_call: TRBJ2-2
v_call: TRBV4-2
d_call: .
clone_size: once
cdr3_aa: CASSQVELNTGELFF
cdr3_nt: TGTGCCAGCAGCCAAGTTGAACTCAACACCGGGGAGCTGTTTTTT

j_call: TRBJ1-2
v_call: TRBV5-1
d_call: TRBD1
clone_size: few
cdr3_aa: CASSPGQGAVGYTF
cdr3_nt: TGCGCCAGCAGCCCTGGACAGGGGGCGGTTGGCTACACCTTC

j_call: TRBJ2-5
v_call: TRBV14
d_call: .
clone_size: .
cdr3_aa: CASSQVPGAQETQYF
cdr3_nt: TGTGCCAGCAGCCAAGTCCCAGGGGCACAAGAGACCCAGTACTTC

j_call: TRBJ2-7
v_call: TRBV5-6
d_call: TRBD2
clone_size: .
cdr3_aa: CASSFRGLAGIFHEQYF
cdr3_nt: TGTGCCAGCAGCTTTAGGGGACTAGCGGGGATCTTCCACGAGCAGTACTTC